Shown below are 27 T cell receptor beta chains from a single sample sequenced in a study of blood T cell repertoires in COVID-19. Using immunoSEQ multiplex PCR, the repertoire was profiled, and TCRdb retains in-frame clones only, with some absent. The table lists 55,000 to 80,000 clones, over 70% of them singletons. The specimen was peripheral blood. Receptors were obtained from a human donor in a cohort sampled during active COVID-19.

This chain joins TRBV28 and TRBJ1-2; 7 nucleotides match TRBD1. The V and J ends lost 1 base and 6 bases, in that order; junction bases with no gene match: 8. The CDR3 extends over 15 amino acids. CDR1 MDHEN and CDR2 SYDVKM come from the germline V gene. CDR3 sequence (DNA): TGTGCCAGCAGTTTATCGGACAGGCTACGGAATGGCTACACCTTC. It encodes CASSLSDRLRNGYTF.

V and J are TRBV28 and TRBJ2-7, with TRBD2 as a possible D gene (5 bases). The CDR3 is 13 residues long. CDR1 and CDR2 from the germline V gene are MDHEN and SYDVKM. Trimming cost V 7 bases and J 0 bases, with 10 bases left between them. CDR3 in amino acids: CASKGSFSYEQYF. The CDR3 region has the DNA TGTGCCAGCAAAGGGAGCTTCTCCTACGAGCAGTACTTC.

The chain couples TRBV7-2 to TRBJ2-7, with 9 bases lining up with TRBD2. CDR1 SGHTA and CDR2 FQGNSA come from the germline V gene. The length of the CDR3 is 14 residues. V lost 3 bases, J lost 2 bases, and 2 bases stayed unmatched. The CDR3 region has the DNA TGTGCCAGCAGCTTTGGACTAGCGACCTACGAGCAGTACTTC. It translates to CASSFGLATYEQYF. Looking up the rest from reference TRBV7-2 and TRBJ2-7 gives the full variable domain: GAGVSQSPSNKVTEKGKDVELRCDPISGHTALYWYRQSLGQGLEFLIYFQGNSAPDKSGLPSDRFSAERTGGSVSTLTIQRTQQEDSAVYLCASSFGLATYEQYFGPGTRLTVT.

The V call is TRBV9, the J call TRBJ2-3, with TRBD2 matching 7 bases. The CDR3 is made up of 15 amino acids. The V and J ends lost 0 bases and 7 bases, in that order; junction bases with no gene match: 8. The germline V gene has CDR1 SGDLS and CDR2 YYNGEE. This CDR3 reads CASSVEGTKGYTQYF. The CDR3, as DNA: TGTGCCAGCAGCGTAGAAGGGACTAAAGGGTATACGCAGTATTTT.

J is TRBJ1-3 and V is TRBV10-3; tentatively, D is TRBD1 (6 bases). V was trimmed by 4 bases and J by 1 base, leaving 14 bases between them. From germline, CDR1 is ENHRY and CDR2 SYGVKD. This CDR3 contains 16 residues. The CDR3 is CAISVGGGGSGNTIYF. In DNA form, the CDR3 reads TGTGCCATCAGTGTCGGGGGCGGGGGTTCTGGAAACACCATATATTTT.

This chain links TRBV19 with TRBJ2-5; 16 nucleotides agree with TRBD2. Trimming took 5 bases from V and 5 from J; bases not matched to a gene: 5. Germline assignment: CDR1 LNHDA and CDR2 SQIVND (reference sequence). The CDR3 length is 16 residues. Written as DNA, the CDR3 is TGTGCCAGTAGTTCGGGACTAGCGGGAGGGTTGGAGACCCAGTACTTC. As protein: CASSSGLAGGLETQYF.

This chain uses TRBV5-1 with TRBJ2-1, with 7 bases matching TRBD2. V shed 3 bases and J 3 bases; nucleotides not matched to a gene: 3. Germline V lookup: CDR1 SGHRS, CDR2 YFSETQ. The CDR3 sequence is 14 residues long. DNA for the CDR3: TGCGCCAGCAGCTCTGGGACTATCTACAATGAGCAGTTCTTC. Translated: CASSSGTIYNEQFF. Together with reference TRBV5-1 and TRBJ2-1, the CDR3 gives the full variable domain: KAGVTQTPRYLIKTRGQQVTLSCSPISGHRSVSWYQQTPGQGLQFLFEYFSETQRNKGNFPGRFSGRQFSNSRSEMNVSTLELGDSALYLCASSSGTIYNEQFFGPGTRLTVL.

The chain links TRBV24-1 to TRBJ1-3; TRBD1 might be the D (5 bases). This CDR3 region has 15 residues. V was shortened by 4 bases and J by 2 bases, with 11 bases between the two germline ends. CDR1 is KGHDR, CDR2 SFDVKD, per germline. CDR3 sequence reads: CATSDPTGTGNTIYF. In DNA, the CDR3 is TGTGCCACCAGTGACCCCACAGGAACTGGAAACACCATATATTTT.

V gene TRBV12-5 combines with J gene TRBJ2-3; D is perhaps TRBD1 (6 bases). Deletions cut 8 bases from V and 4 bases from J, with 10 bases between. The length of the CDR3 is 12 residues. Germline assignment: CDR1 LGHNT and CDR2 FRNRAP. The CDR3 is CASCKGADTQYF. CDR3 nucleotide sequence: TGTGCTAGTTGTAAGGGGGCAGATACGCAGTATTTT.

The genes are TRBV7-9 and TRBJ1-4; D ambiguous. Germline-derived CDR1 and CDR2 are SEHNR and FQNEAQ (reference sequence). This CDR3 contains 15 residues. V was clipped by 5 bases and J by 2 bases, with 12 bases between them. CDR3 in DNA: TGTGCCAGCAGCCCAGAAGGGAGGACTAATGAAAAACTGTTTTTT. Translation gives CASSPEGRTNEKLFF.

This chain links TRBV6-5 with TRBJ1-1, with 7 bases aligning to TRBD1. CDR3 length: 15 amino acids. Germline values: CDR1 MNHEY, CDR2 SVGAGI. V was pared by 4 bases and J by 0 bases, with 5 bases of the junction left unmatched. The CDR3 DNA reads TGTGCCAGCAGTTCCCTGGGACAGCTGAACACTGAAGCTTTCTTT. Its translation is CASSSLGQLNTEAFF.

The V and J genes are TRBV28 and TRBJ1-2; D gene unclear. The CDR3 spans 15 residues. Trimming cost V 5 bases and J 3 bases, with 16 bases left between them. The germline V gene encodes CDR1 MDHEN and CDR2 SYDVKM. The CDR3 nucleotides read TGTGCCAGCAGTCCCCGTGGAGCAGCCGACTATGGCTACACCTTC. Residues: CASSPRGAADYGYTF.

The chain joins TRBV5-4 to TRBJ2-3, with 9 nucleotides matching TRBD2. Per the germline V gene, CDR1 is SGHNT and CDR2 is YYREEE (reference sequence). The length of the CDR3 is 16 residues. With V trimmed by 4 bases and J by 0 bases, 6 bases remained unmatched. The CDR3: CASSTRTSVSTDTQYF. CDR3 in DNA: TGTGCCAGCAGCACGCGGACTAGCGTTAGCACAGATACGCAGTATTTT.

The V and J genes are TRBV6-6 and TRBJ1-4, with unresolved D. The CDR3 covers 15 residues. CDR1 is MNHNY and CDR2 is SVGAGI in the germline V gene (reference sequence). With 1 base removed from V and 7 bases from J, the gap between germline ends came to 13 bases. CDR3 protein: CASSYFEGSGEKLFF. CDR3 bases: TGTGCCAGCAGTTACTTTGAGGGAAGTGGTGAAAAACTGTTTTTT.

This chain connects TRBV11-2 to TRBJ1-5; D perhaps matches TRBD1 (6 bases). Trimming left V 5 bases short and J 0 bases short, with 11 bases between. Germline assignment: CDR1 SGHAT and CDR2 FQNNGV. This CDR3 has 15 amino acids. CDR3: CASSPGTLSNQPQHF. In nucleotides, the CDR3 is TGTGCCAGCAGCCCCGGGACACTTAGCAATCAGCCCCAGCATTTT.

This clone appeared a few times. The chain has TRBV29-1 and TRBJ2-7; TRBD1 agrees at 8 bases. Germline V lookup: CDR1 SQVTM, CDR2 ANQGSEA. V lost 5 bases to trimming and J lost 3 bases; unmatched junction nucleotides: 3. The CDR3 loop spans 12 amino acids. CDR3: CSVQTGVYEQYF. The DNA of the CDR3 is TGCAGCGTTCAGACAGGGGTCTACGAGCAGTACTTC.

J is TRBJ1-2 and V is TRBV29-1; 7 nucleotides match TRBD1. There are 15 residues in the CDR3. The V gene's germline CDR1 is SQVTM and CDR2 ANQGSEA. Trimming at V came to 2 bases and at J to 4 bases, leaving 10 bases not matched to a gene. The CDR3: CSVETPQGGGYGYTF. DNA for the CDR3: TGCAGCGTTGAAACCCCCCAGGGGGGCGGCTATGGCTACACCTTC.

The V call is TRBV27, the J call TRBJ2-1; D is perhaps TRBD1 (5 bases). Per the germline V gene, CDR1 is MNHEY and CDR2 is SMNVEV (reference sequence). The germline V and J ends were trimmed by 3 bases and 5 bases, with 8 bases remaining between them. The CDR3 extends over 13 amino acids. DNA for the CDR3: TGTGCCAGCAGTTTCAGGGCGGACAATGAGCAGTTCTTC. This sequence encodes CASSFRADNEQFF.

The chain combines TRBV5-4 with TRBJ2-1; 10 nucleotides match TRBD2. Germline V CDR1 and CDR2: SGHNT, YYREEE (reference sequence). Losses at the gene ends were 6 bases for V and 1 base for J; bases not matched to a gene: 7. CDR3 length equals 16 residues. CDR3 sequence: CASTTIAGGSYNEQFF. In DNA, the CDR3 is TGTGCCAGCACCACCATAGCGGGGGGTTCCTACAATGAGCAGTTCTTC.

This clone was detected once. V usage is TRBV5-1 and J usage is TRBJ1-1; D uncertain. The V gene's germline CDR1 is SGHRS and CDR2 YFSETQ. The CDR3 extends over 12 amino acids. V lost 5 bases and J 8 bases, leaving 13 bases between the germline ends. The CDR3 DNA reads as TGCGCCAGCAGTGGTAACGGAGACGAAGCTTTCTTT. It encodes CASSGNGDEAFF.

This chain connects TRBV6-5 to TRBJ1-2; 10 bases are a match to TRBD1. The CDR3 length is 15 residues. Germline loops: CDR1 MNHEY, CDR2 SVGAGI. V was pared by 4 bases and J by 4 bases, with 6 bases of the junction left unmatched. CDR3 nucleotides: TGTGCCAGCAGTTTTAGGGACAGGGGAGGCTATGGCTACACCTTC. It codes for CASSFRDRGGYGYTF.

A single count supports this clone. The gene calls are TRBV2 and TRBJ1-3; TRBD1 matches 7 bases. In germline, CDR1 is SNHLY, CDR2 FYNNEI. V lost 5 bases, J lost 6 bases, and 7 bases stayed unmatched. CDR3 length: 14 amino acids. The CDR3 is CASSLTGVENTIYF. For the CDR3, the DNA is TGTGCCAGCAGTCTAACAGGGGTCGAAAACACCATATATTTT. The whole variable domain, remainder taken from reference TRBV2 and TRBJ1-3, is EPEVTQTPSHQVTQMGQEVILRCVPISNHLYFYWYRQILGQKVEFLVSFYNNEISEKSEIFDDQFSVERPDGSNFTLKIRSTKLEDSAMYFCASSLTGVENTIYFGEGSWLTVV.

The rearrangement joins TRBV6-6 to TRBJ1-6; D is possibly TRBD1 (5 bases). Germline V gene lookup returns CDR1 MNHNY and CDR2 SVGAGI (reference sequence). V shed 5 bases and J shed 6 bases, with 20 bases lying between them. This CDR3 has 17 amino acids. CDR3 protein: CASSPISMSQGNSPLHF. Here the CDR3 DNA reads TGTGCCAGCAGTCCTATAAGTATGTCTCAGGGTAATTCACCCCTCCACTTT.

In its sample, this clone was seen a few times. The CDR3 protein is CASSTPEGLPTYEQYF. The CDR3 nucleotides read TGTGCCAGCAGCACCCCGGAGGGACTTCCTACTTACGAGCAGTACTTC. The chain is built from TRBV7-2 and TRBJ2-7; D perhaps matches TRBD2 (6 bases). In germline, CDR1 is SGHTA, CDR2 FQGNSA. Deletions cut 5 bases from V and 4 bases from J, with 21 bases between. CDR3 length: 16 residues.

The chain couples TRBV5-1 to TRBJ1-4; D is ambiguous. CDR1 is SGHRS and CDR2 is YFSETQ in the germline V gene. With 0 bases removed from V and 7 bases from J, the gap between germline ends came to 10 bases. The CDR3 spans 14 residues. The CDR3 bases are TGCGCCAGCAGCTTGGGAGGAGCCTTTGAAAAACTGTTTTTT. Residues: CASSLGGAFEKLFF.

The V and J genes are TRBV28 and TRBJ2-2; weak D call: TRBD1 (5 bases). The CDR3 totals 14 residues. CDR1 and CDR2 from the germline V gene are MDHEN and SYDVKM. V lost 6 bases, J lost 6 bases, and 14 bases lay in between. The CDR3 DNA sequence: TGTGCCAGCAGGTGGCAGGGAATCGCCGGGGAGCTGTTTTTT. Translating gives CASRWQGIAGELFF.

The rearrangement links TRBV7-2 to TRBJ1-3, with D unclear. Germline assignment: CDR1 SGHTA and CDR2 FQGNSA. There are 13 residues in the CDR3. Trimming removed 0 bases from V and 8 bases from J, with 8 bases in between. The CDR3 bases are TGTGCCAGCAGCTTAGCCGGGGTGGACACCATATATTTT. It yields the protein CASSLAGVDTIYF.